This T cell receptor beta chain derives from a study of blood T cell repertoires in COVID-19. This clone was picked up one time. Original data processing: Estimation of nucleated cell counts was performed using reference gene primer amplification. Produced via immunoSEQ multiplex PCR; TCRdb's table is partial and in-frame only. The V and J calls and the clone size are those of that table, but D and trimming were determined from the DNA. The sample has around 180,000 clones, 80% to 85% seen once. V lost 2 bases and J 2 bases, leaving 19 bases between the germline ends. Germline-derived CDR1 and CDR2 are MNHEY and SVGEGT. The CDR3 has 19 amino acids.

The TCR sequence derives from a woman under 40 with acute or convalescent COVID-19. The chain has TRBV6-2 or TRBV6-3 and TRBJ2-6, with a possible D match to TRBD1 (6 bases). The material sequenced was peripheral blood. The CDR3 bases are TGTGCCAGCAGTTACCACCTGGGAACAGGGCTAGCTGGGGCCAACGTCCTGACTTTC. Translated: CASSYHLGTGLAGANVLTF.